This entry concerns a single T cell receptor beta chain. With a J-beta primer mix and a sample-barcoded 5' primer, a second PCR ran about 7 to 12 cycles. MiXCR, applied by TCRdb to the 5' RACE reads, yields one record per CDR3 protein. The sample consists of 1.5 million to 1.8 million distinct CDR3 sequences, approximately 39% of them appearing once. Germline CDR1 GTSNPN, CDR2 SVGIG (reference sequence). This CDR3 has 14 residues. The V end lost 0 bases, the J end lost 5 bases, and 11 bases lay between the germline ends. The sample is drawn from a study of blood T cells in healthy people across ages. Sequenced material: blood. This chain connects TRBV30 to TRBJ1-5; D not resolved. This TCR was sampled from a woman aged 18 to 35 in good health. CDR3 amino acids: CAWSVPGLYQPQHF. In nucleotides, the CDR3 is TGTGCCTGGAGTGTACCAGGTCTATATCAGCCCCAGCATTTT.